This entry concerns a single T cell receptor (beta chain). Its antigen is undetermined. TCR beta cDNA libraries had unique molecular identifiers. TCRdb reanalysed the PCR reads using MiXCR and keeps one entry per CDR3 protein. The sample has about 460,000 distinct CDR3 sequences; around 40% are singletons. This sample is part of a study of post-analysis software for immune sequencing data. Study background: Disease trajectories encompassed relapsing-remitting, secondary progressive and progressive-relapsing multiple sclerosis.

Germline CDR1 MNHEY, CDR2 SVGAGI. The V end was cut by 3 bases, the J end by 1 base, with 9 bases between. The length of the CDR3 is 14 residues. Study-wide findings and caveats: Controls showed lower frequencies than patients for a few TRBV segments, and TRBV5-6, TRBV5-1 and TRBV20-1 were among these. Same-batch preparations were strongly co-clustered by F measure. Diversity measured as normalized Chao1 was significantly lower in multiple sclerosis patients than in controls.

The V gene is TRBV6-5, the J gene TRBJ1-1; TRBD1 might be the D (6 bases). The specimen was blood. This sequence originates from a girl aged 10 to 17 with multiple sclerosis. The CDR3 here is CASSYQGRNTEAFF. CDR3 DNA sequence: TGTGCCAGCAGTTATCAGGGGCGGAACACTGAAGCTTTCTTT.